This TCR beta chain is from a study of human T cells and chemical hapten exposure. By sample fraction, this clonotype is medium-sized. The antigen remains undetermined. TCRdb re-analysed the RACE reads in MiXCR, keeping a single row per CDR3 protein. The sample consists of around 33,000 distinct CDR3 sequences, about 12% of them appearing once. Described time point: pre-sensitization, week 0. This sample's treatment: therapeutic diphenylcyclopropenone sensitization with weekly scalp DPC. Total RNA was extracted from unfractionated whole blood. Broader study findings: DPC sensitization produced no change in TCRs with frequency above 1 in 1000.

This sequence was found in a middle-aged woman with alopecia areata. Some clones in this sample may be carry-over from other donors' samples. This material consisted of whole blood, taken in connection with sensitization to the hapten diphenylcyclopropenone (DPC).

CDR3 sequence: CAISESGTGNQPQHF. Here the CDR3 DNA reads TGTGCCATCAGTGAGTCAGGGACAGGAAATCAGCCCCAGCATTTT. J is TRBJ1-5 and V is TRBV10-3, with 8 bases fitting TRBD1. This CDR3 has 15 amino acids. V lost 0 bases and J lost 4; bases outside the gene matches: 2. Germline loops: CDR1 ENHRY, CDR2 SYGVKD.